This passage covers 21 T cell receptor beta chains from one sample sequenced in a study of cytomegalovirus exposure and HLA in healthy donors. A multiplex PCR was run with 60 Vbeta primers and 13 Jbeta primers. The repertoire was sequenced with immunoSEQ multiplex PCR; TCRdb's copy has only in-frame clones and lacks some. The sample shows about 100,000 clones, approximately 72% of them seen only once. Sequenced sample: PBMCs. The receptors here all came from a woman aged 40-49 years in good health and CMV-seronegative.

The J gene is TRBJ2-7, the V gene TRBV9, with D possibly TRBD2 on 6 matching bases. From germline, CDR1 is SGDLS and CDR2 YYNGEE. CDR3 length: 15 residues. V lost 0 bases and J 4 bases, leaving 14 bases between the germline ends. The CDR3 here is CASSVAASAGYEQYF. The CDR3, as DNA: TGTGCCAGCAGCGTAGCGGCTAGCGCCGGTTACGAGCAGTACTTC.

The CDR3 DNA reads TGTGCCAGCAGCCATGGACTGAATGAGCAGTTCTTC. This translates into CASSHGLNEQFF. The chain combines TRBV9 with TRBJ2-1, with D possibly being TRBD2 (5 bases). The CDR3 is 12 residues long. The germline V gene encodes CDR1 SGDLS and CDR2 YYNGEE. Trimming took 4 bases from V and 7 from J, leaving 9 bases between them.

The sample holds a few counts of this clone. This chain connects TRBV29-1 to TRBJ2-7; 7 positions agree with TRBD1. The CDR3 length is 12 residues. Unmatched junction bases numbered 9, after V lost 7 bases and J lost 6 bases. CDR1 SQVTM and CDR2 ANQGSEA come from the germline V gene. The CDR3 region has the DNA TGCAGCGCTTTGACAGGGATCACCGAGCAGTACTTC. It codes for CSALTGITEQYF.

This sequence joins TRBV30 and TRBJ1-1; tentatively, D is TRBD1 (6 bases). This CDR3 comprises 12 residues. Germline lookup yields CDR1 GTSNPN and CDR2 SVGIG (reference sequence). Trimming took off 5 bases at V and 7 bases at J, with 14 bases between the two ends. CDR3 sequence reads: CAWSRDTVEAFF. CDR3 in DNA: TGTGCCTGGTCCCGGGACACGGTTGAAGCTTTCTTT.

The gene calls are TRBV6-1 and TRBJ2-1, with 7 bases aligning to TRBD1. The V segment lost 7 bases and the J segment 8 bases; nucleotides outside the gene matches: 8. Germline CDR1 is MNHNS and CDR2 is SASEGT. The CDR3 runs 13 residues. CDR3 amino acids: CASIVTGSDEQFF. In DNA, the CDR3 is TGTGCCAGCATTGTGACAGGGTCGGATGAGCAGTTCTTC.

This clone was seen only once. The chain recombines TRBV11-2 with TRBJ1-3, with D hard to call. The germline V and J ends were trimmed by 4 bases and 4 bases, with 14 bases remaining between them. The germline CDR1 and CDR2 sequences are SGHAT and FQNNGV. This CDR3 contains 15 residues. CDR3: CASSSMVARGNTIYF. The DNA of the CDR3 is TGTGCCAGCAGCTCGATGGTCGCGAGAGGAAACACCATATATTTT.

This clone was seen a few times. J is TRBJ1-5 and V is TRBV19, with unresolved D. V lost 4 bases, J lost 6 bases, and 13 bases lay in between. This CDR3 has 14 amino acids. CDR1 is LNHDA and CDR2 is SQIVND in the germline V gene (reference sequence). The CDR3 region is CASSTRGLSQPQHF. For the CDR3, the DNA is TGTGCCAGTAGTACTAGAGGGTTGAGTCAGCCCCAGCATTTT. The full variable domain, in which reference TRBV19 and TRBJ1-5 provide the parts outside the CDR3, is DGGITQSPKYLFRKEGQNVTLSCEQNLNHDAMYWYRQDPGQGLRLIYYSQIVNDFQKGDIAEGYSVSREKKESFPLTVTSAQKNPTAFYLCASSTRGLSQPQHFGDGTRLSIL.

A remark on this clone: The junction and the germline gene differ at one end; a read error may be behind it. V and J are TRBV7-9 and TRBJ1-2; D unresolved. This CDR3 has 12 amino acids. Germline V gene sequence: CDR1 SEHNR, CDR2 FQNEAQ (reference sequence). The CDR3 reads CSSSLGAGETTF. CDR3 nucleotide sequence: TGTTCCAGCAGCTTAGGAGCCGGGGAGACCACCTTC.

The genes are TRBV7-9 and TRBJ2-5, with 9 positions matching TRBD1. The J call may be wrong; the DNA end is better matched by TRBJ2-7. The CDR3 covers 14 residues. Germline loops: CDR1 SEHNR, CDR2 FQNEAQ (reference sequence). The CDR3 region is CASSGGTGTREQYF. In DNA form, the CDR3 reads TGTGCCAGCAGTGGAGGGACAGGGACCCGCGAGCAGTACTTC.

This chain's CDR3 is CASGGVRGSYNEQFF. The CDR3 DNA reads TGTGCCAGCGGGGGCGTTCGGGGCTCCTACAATGAGCAGTTCTTC. The rearrangement links TRBV27 to TRBJ2-1; D possibly corresponds to TRBD1 (6 bases). V was clipped by 8 bases and J by 0 bases, with 14 bases between them. Germline CDR1 reads MNHEY; CDR2 reads SMNVEV (reference sequence). The CDR3 sequence is 15 residues long.

The V gene is TRBV6-5, the J gene TRBJ2-5; 10 positions agree with TRBD2. V trimming: 4 bases; J trimming: 1 base; junction bases outside the gene matches: 3. From germline, CDR1 is MNHEY and CDR2 SVGAGI. The CDR3 totals 15 residues. The CDR3 region is CASSFSGGAQETQYF. CDR3 DNA: TGTGCCAGCAGTTTCAGCGGGGGGGCCCAAGAGACCCAGTACTTC.

The chain carries TRBV29-1 and TRBJ1-3; the D is unclear. Trimming took off 1 base at V and 4 bases at J, with 5 bases between the two ends. Germline CDR1 SQVTM, CDR2 ANQGSEA. The CDR3 is made up of 12 amino acids. For the CDR3, the DNA is TGCAGCGTTGAAGGGGAGGGAAACACCATATATTTT. Translated, it gives CSVEGEGNTIYF.

V gene TRBV5-6 combines with J gene TRBJ1-1, with 11 bases lining up with TRBD1. The V gene end was trimmed by 4 bases and the J gene end by 5 bases; junction bases not matched to a gene: 16. Germline values: CDR1 SGHDT, CDR2 YYEEEE. CDR3 length: 18 amino acids. CDR3 sequence reads: CASSAKIGQGARETEAFF. The CDR3 DNA reads as TGTGCCAGCAGCGCCAAAATTGGACAGGGGGCGCGGGAGACTGAAGCTTTCTTT.

The chain recombines TRBV6-1 with TRBJ1-1; 8 bases are a match to TRBD1. The CDR3 is made up of 15 amino acids. V was clipped by 4 bases and J by 1 base; unmatched bases: 5. Germline V gives CDR1 MNHNS, CDR2 SASEGT. CDR3 DNA sequence: TGTGCCAGCAGTGTTGACAGGGGACCGAACACTGAAGCTTTCTTT. Translating it yields CASSVDRGPNTEAFF.

The CDR3 reads CASSVQASTGELFF. The CDR3 coding sequence is TGCGCCAGCAGTGTTCAAGCATCCACCGGGGAGCTGTTTTTT. This chain joins TRBV10-1 and TRBJ2-2; D not resolved. Germline V lookup: CDR1 WNHNN, CDR2 SYGVQD (reference sequence). The length of the CDR3 is 14 residues. The germline V and J ends were trimmed by 4 bases and 4 bases, with 10 bases remaining between them.

The gene calls are TRBV5-1 and TRBJ1-3, with no clear D. The germline V and J ends were trimmed by 4 bases and 5 bases, with 13 bases remaining between them. This CDR3 comprises 14 residues. Germline CDR1 reads SGHRS; CDR2 reads YFSETQ. CDR3 protein: CASSPGSRRNTIYF. The CDR3 DNA is TGCGCCAGCAGCCCCGGGAGCCGGAGAAACACCATATATTTT.

V is TRBV6-5 and J is TRBJ2-3; possible D gene TRBD2, 6 bases. The CDR3 has 13 residues. CDR1 MNHEY and CDR2 SVGAGI come from the germline V gene. V was trimmed by 8 bases and J by 6 bases, leaving 15 bases between them. CDR3 coding DNA: TGTGCCAGCGAACAACCGGGGGTGGATACGCAGTATTTT. It translates to CASEQPGVDTQYF.

The gene calls are TRBV7-3 and TRBJ2-1, with TRBD2 matching 11 bases. This CDR3 has 18 residues. The germline CDR1 and CDR2 sequences are SGHTA and FQGTGA. J lost 10 bases, V lost 5 bases, and 19 bases had no gene match. CDR3 loop: CASSPGAGYSGGGGEQFF. The CDR3 bases are TGTGCCAGCAGCCCAGGTGCAGGATATAGCGGGGGGGGCGGAGAGCAGTTCTTC.

This rearrangement joins TRBV5-4 to TRBJ2-7, with D uncertain. Germline assignment: CDR1 SGHNT and CDR2 YYREEE (reference sequence). This CDR3 comprises 12 residues. The V gene lost 4 bases and the J gene lost 6 bases, with 11 bases spanning the gap. In nucleotides, the CDR3 is TGTGCCAGCAGCCCCGAACCCGGCGAGCAGTACTTC. It is translated as CASSPEPGEQYF.

This chain connects TRBV9 to TRBJ2-5; TRBD1 matches at 9 bases. The end of the DNA aligns better with TRBJ2-7, so the J call may be wrong. Germline values: CDR1 SGDLS, CDR2 YYNGEE. This CDR3 spans 14 amino acids. In DNA form, the CDR3 reads TGTGCCAGCAGCCCACAGGGGGCTAGAAACGAGCAGTACTTC. This codes for CASSPQGARNEQYF.

This clone was found a few times. DNA for the CDR3: TGTGCCAGCAGTGAAGAGGGGACAGAGATCTACGAGCAGTACTTC. Translating it yields CASSEEGTEIYEQYF. The V call is TRBV6-1, the J call TRBJ2-7, with 7 bases identical to TRBD1. V gave up 1 base and J gave up 3 bases; unmatched junction bases: 6. Germline V gives CDR1 MNHNS, CDR2 SASEGT. This CDR3 is built from 15 residues.